This T cell receptor beta chain was profiled in a study of blood T cell repertoires in COVID-19. Study overall: T cells, B-cell-depleted T cells, or PBMCs supplied cDNA or gDNA.

Original processing notes: The assay estimated nucleated cells by amplifying reference gene primers. Profiled with immunoSEQ multiplex PCR; TCRdb holds only in-frame clones, not every one. Clone size and the V and J calls come from that table; the DNA yielded D and trimming. The profile shows hundreds of thousands of clones, 65% to 85% of them singletons. Per the germline V gene, CDR1 is SNHLY and CDR2 is FYNNEI. Germline trimming cut 4 bases from V and 2 bases from J; bases unmatched to any gene: 2. The CDR3 spans 14 residues. Sequenced material: peripheral blood. The chain recombines TRBV2 with TRBJ1-2; 9 bases fit TRBD1. This TCR came from a man in his forties with acute or convalescent COVID-19. The CDR3 here is CASSVTGGNYGYTF. CDR3 DNA: TGTGCCAGCAGTGTCACAGGGGGCAACTATGGCTACACCTTC.